The 20 T cell receptor beta chains given below trace back to one sample, sequenced in a study of molecular identifiers for immune sequencing clone quantification. MiXCR, run by TCRdb on the PCR reads, gives a single entry per CDR3 protein. The sample has around 470,000 distinct CDR3 sequences, roughly 23% seen once. The specimen sequenced was naive CD8+ T cells from blood, with Jurkat cell RNA spiked in. Subset specified: FACS-sorted CD8+CD4-CCR7+CD45RA+ naive T cells. These receptors came from a human donor in good health. Some libraries in this study had Jurkat cell RNA spiked in.

The chain uses TRBV7-2 and TRBJ2-1, with 12 nucleotides matching TRBD2. Germline CDR1 reads SGHTA; CDR2 reads FQGNSA. The CDR3 runs to 14 residues. With 5 bases clipped from V and 10 bases from J, the junction kept 6 bases outside the gene matches. For the CDR3, the DNA is TGTGCCAGCAGCCCCCGACTAGCGGGGGAGGAGCAGTTCTTC. Its translation: CASSPRLAGEEQFF.

This clonotype was recorded only once. The rearrangement uses TRBV7-9 and TRBJ2-1; 7 nucleotides line up with TRBD2. This CDR3 comprises 15 residues. The J segment lost 6 bases and the V segment lost 3 bases, leaving 8 bases of the junction unmatched. CDR1 is SEHNR and CDR2 is FQNEAQ in the germline V gene (reference sequence). The CDR3 bases are TGTGCCAGCAGCTTCCTAGCGGACATCTGCAATGAGCAGTTCTTC. This encodes CASSFLADICNEQFF.

There are many counts of this clonotype. V usage is TRBV7-9 and J usage is TRBJ2-5; D gene ambiguous. This CDR3 region has 12 residues. Trimming removed 5 bases from V and 0 bases from J, with 4 bases in between. In germline, CDR1 is SEHNR, CDR2 FQNEAQ (reference sequence). This CDR3 is CASSPYQETQYF. The CDR3 DNA reads TGTGCCAGCAGCCCGTACCAAGAGACCCAGTACTTC.

The table lists this clonotype with a few counts. The chain has TRBV13 and TRBJ2-1, with TRBD1 matching over 9 bases. The trim removed 6 bases at V and 9 bases at J, leaving 15 bases unmatched. Germline values: CDR1 PRHDT, CDR2 FYEKMQ (reference sequence). The CDR3 has 16 residues. The CDR3 region is CASRGGPGQGDIEQFF. CDR3 bases: TGTGCCAGCAGGGGGGGCCCGGGACAGGGAGATATTGAGCAGTTCTTC. Supplemented by reference TRBV13 and TRBJ2-1, the full variable domain reads AAGVIQSPRHLIKEKRETATLKCYPIPRHDTVYWYQQGPGQDPQFLISFYEKMQSDKGSIPDRFSAQQFSDYHSELNMSSLELGDSALYFCASRGGPGQGDIEQFFGPGTRLTVL.

In this sample, this clonotype turned up a few times. The rearrangement uses TRBV12-3 or TRBV12-4 and TRBJ1-5; 7 nucleotides align to TRBD1. This CDR3 is built from 13 residues. The trim removed 6 bases at V and 3 bases at J, leaving 2 bases unmatched. The CDR3 DNA sequence: TGTGCCAGCAGACAGGGGATCAATCAGCCCCAGCATTTT. Residues: CASRQGINQPQHF.

The chain has TRBV29-1 and TRBJ1-1; D ambiguous. V was trimmed by 6 bases and J by 2 bases, leaving 4 bases between them. The germline CDR1 and CDR2 sequences are SQVTM and ANQGSEA. CDR3 size: 10 residues. DNA for the CDR3: TGCAGCGTCTCAAACACTGAAGCTTTCTTT. Translating gives CSVSNTEAFF.

With respect to this clonotype: This may be a read error, as it is one base from a much larger clone. This chain uses TRBV7-2 with TRBJ1-6; unclear D gene. The CDR3 is made up of 18 amino acids. CDR1 and CDR2 (germline): SGHTA, FQGNSA. CDR3 in DNA: TGTGCCAGCAGCTTAGACCCCTGGAGGACCGATCTTAATCCACCCCTCCACTTT. Protein sequence: CASSLDPWRTDLNPPLHF.

In regard to this clonotype: A much larger clone lies a single base off, so this may be a read error. The chain uses TRBV30 and TRBJ2-7; maybe TRBD2 (6 bases). This CDR3 is 11 amino acids long. Germline V lookup: CDR1 GTSNPN, CDR2 SVGIG (reference sequence). CDR3 sequence reads: CAWSHGEVVVF. The CDR3 coding sequence is TGTGCCTGGAGTCACGGGGAGGTGGTGGTCTTC.

This clonotype appeared once. A much more abundant neighbour one base away suggests this may be a read error. The rearrangement uses TRBV7-9 and TRBJ1-3; D is unclear. Germline V gene sequence: CDR1 SEHNR, CDR2 FQNEAQ (reference sequence). This CDR3 spans 14 amino acids. The CDR3 nucleotides are TGTGCCAGCAGCTCCACAGACTCTGGAAACACCACATATTTT. It codes for CASSSTDSGNTTYF. The variable domain in full, with the rest retrieved from reference TRBV7-9 and TRBJ1-3, is DTGVSQNPRHKITKRGQNVTFRCDPISEHNRLYWYRQTLGQGPEFLTYFQNEAQLEKSRLLSDRFSAERPKGSFSTLEIQRTEQGDSAMYLCASSSTDSGNTTYFGEGSWLTVV.

This clonotype has at least ten counts. CDR3: CASSQDRNRGTDTQYF. CDR3 DNA: TGCGCCAGCAGCCAAGACCGGAACAGGGGGACGGATACGCAGTATTTT. V usage is TRBV4-3 and J usage is TRBJ2-3, with 8 nucleotides matching TRBD1. CDR3 size: 16 residues. Germline CDR1 is LGHNA and CDR2 is YSLEER. Trimming at V came to 0 bases and at J to 6 bases, leaving 8 bases not matched to a gene.

This clonotype was seen a few times. The chain links TRBV7-2 to TRBJ2-5; D is unclear. Germline-derived CDR1 and CDR2 are SGHTA and FQGNSA. V was cut by 5 bases and J by 2 bases, with 9 bases left in between. This CDR3 spans 13 amino acids. The CDR3 spells CASSPWAQETQYF. In DNA, the CDR3 is TGTGCCAGCAGCCCCTGGGCACAAGAGACCCAGTACTTC. Based on the CDR3 plus reference TRBV7-2 and TRBJ2-5, the full variable domain is GAGVSQSPSNKVTEKGKDVELRCDPISGHTALYWYRQSLGQGLEFLIYFQGNSAPDKSGLPSDRFSAERTGGSVSTLTIQRTQQEDSAVYLCASSPWAQETQYFGPGTRLLVL.

This clonotype has ten or more counts. The rearrangement uses TRBV20-1 and TRBJ2-7, with TRBD2 identical over 7 bases. Looked up from germline, CDR1 is DFQATT and CDR2 is SNEGSKA (reference sequence). Trimming took 5 bases from V and 0 from J; bases not matched to a gene: 10. This CDR3 has 15 amino acids. CDR3 sequence reads: CSAGRDGGSSYEQYF. CDR3 DNA sequence: TGCAGTGCTGGACGTGATGGCGGGAGCTCCTACGAGCAGTACTTC.

Concerning this clonotype: A read error may be the cause here, since a much bigger clone is one base away. This sequence joins TRBV2 and TRBJ2-3; 7 nucleotides align to TRBD1. There are 15 residues in the CDR3. Germline assignment: CDR1 SNHLY and CDR2 FYNNEI. This CDR3 reads CASSGTGSSTDTQCF. CDR3 DNA: TGTGCCAGCAGTGGGACAGGATCAAGCACAGATACGCAGTGTTTT.

The chain carries TRBV3-1 and TRBJ2-7; D may correspond to TRBD1 or TRBD2 (5 bases each). The CDR3 is made up of 15 amino acids. Germline-derived CDR1 and CDR2 are LGHDT and YNNKEL (reference sequence). V lost 1 base and J lost 1, with 11 bases in between. The CDR3 nucleotides are TGTGCCAGCAGCCAAGGGGACCCTGGGTCCTACGAGCAGTACTTC. It encodes CASSQGDPGSYEQYF.

The chain employs TRBV18 and TRBJ2-3; 9 positions match TRBD2. Trimming at V came to 8 bases and at J to 4 bases, leaving 19 bases not matched to a gene. Germline V gene lookup returns CDR1 KGHSH and CDR2 LQKENI. The CDR3 covers 18 residues. This chain's CDR3 is CASPLPPRTSVSSDTQYF. The CDR3 DNA reads as TGTGCCAGCCCACTTCCCCCTCGGACTAGCGTATCCTCAGATACGCAGTATTTT.

This clonotype was counted a few times. The V and J genes are TRBV10-3 and TRBJ1-2; 7 bases align to TRBD1. This CDR3 is built from 14 residues. The germline CDR1 and CDR2 sequences are ENHRY and SYGVKD. V trimming: 2 bases; J trimming: 5 bases; junction bases outside the gene matches: 5. DNA of the CDR3: TGTGCCATCAGTGAGGGGGACAGTCTATATGGCTACACCTTC. Translation gives CAISEGDSLYGYTF.

The CDR3 region is CASSIDGSGVYEQYF. CDR3 sequence (DNA): TGTGCCAGTAGTATAGATGGTAGCGGGGTCTACGAGCAGTACTTC. The chain recombines TRBV19 with TRBJ2-7; 8 bases match TRBD2. Per the germline V gene, CDR1 is LNHDA and CDR2 is SQIVND (reference sequence). The CDR3 runs 15 residues. V gave up 0 bases and J gave up 3 bases; unmatched junction bases: 4.

The gene calls are TRBV20-1 and TRBJ2-3; no firm D call. The germline V gene encodes CDR1 DFQATT and CDR2 SNEGSKA (reference sequence). The CDR3 runs 16 residues. V was clipped by 3 bases and J by 2 bases, with 18 bases between them. This chain's CDR3 is CSASSGSDSYTDTQYF. The CDR3 bases are TGCAGTGCTAGCAGTGGCAGTGACTCGTACACAGATACGCAGTATTTT.

The chain uses TRBV6-2 or TRBV6-3 and TRBJ2-7; tentatively, D is TRBD1 or TRBD2 (5 bases each). V lost 10 bases and J lost 11, with 27 bases in between. The CDR3 sequence is 14 residues long. The V gene's germline CDR1 is MNHEY and CDR2 SVGEGT. CDR3 loop: CATAPRGLALGEYF. In nucleotides, the CDR3 is TGTGCCACCGCCCCGAGGGGTCTAGCTCTGGGGGAGTACTTC.

As regards this clonotype: A junction end diverges from the germline sequence, so it may reflect a read error. The chain couples TRBV7-2 to TRBJ2-1, with TRBD2 matching 8 bases. The CDR3 sequence is 16 residues long. Germline V gene data show CDR1 as SGHTA and CDR2 as FQGNSA. The CDR3 DNA sequence: TGTGCCAGCAGCTTAGGGGGACTAGTTCATCGGGATGAGCAGCTCTTC. Translating gives CASSLGGLVHRDEQLF.